One and the same sample provided the 27 T cell receptor beta chains below, sequenced in a study of memory CD4+ T cells and cytomegalovirus serostatus (dated by TCRdb to between 2018 and 2020). A FACSAria II was used to sort memory CD4+ T cells, defined as single viable CD3+CD4+CD8-CD45RO+ cells. Library preparation was by the immunoSEQ multiplex PCR assay. TCRdb limited this immuneACCESS table to in-frame rearrangements with V and J called. A share of clones is missing; checked studies link under half to unresolved V genes, and the rest is unexplained. This sample has 50,000 to 65,000 clones in its table, and around three quarters of those were observed once. 2% to 3% of the sample is held by the ten biggest clonotypes. Specimen: memory CD4+ T cells from blood. The receptors derive from an adult in good health and CMV-seropositive.

The gene calls are TRBV7-9 and TRBJ1-4; D call uncertain. The germline V gene encodes CDR1 SEHNR and CDR2 FQNEAQ (reference sequence). The CDR3 has 16 amino acids. Trimming cost V 1 base and J 5 bases, with 14 bases left between them. The CDR3 nucleotides are TGTGCCAGCAGCTTAGTAAGTGGCAGCAAAAATGAAAAACTGTTTTTT. Translated: CASSLVSGSKNEKLFF.

The chain couples TRBV10-1 to TRBJ2-1; D could derive from TRBD1 or TRBD2 (5 bases each). Trimming removed 5 bases at V and 10 bases at J, with 27 bases between. Germline CDR1 WNHNN, CDR2 SYGVQD (reference sequence). This CDR3 region has 17 residues. The CDR3 region has the DNA TGCGCCAGCAGTCGCCAAGGGGCCGGGCCAGGGTGGAGGGAGCAGTTCTTC. It encodes CASSRQGAGPGWREQFF.

The chain is built from TRBV7-8 and TRBJ2-2; the match to TRBD2 covers 9 bases. CDR3 length: 17 residues. V trimming: 2 bases; J trimming: 3 bases; junction bases outside the gene matches: 7. Germline CDR1 SGHVS, CDR2 FQNEAQ. The CDR3 sequence: CASSLRPTSGYTGELFF. Written as DNA, the CDR3 is TGTGCCAGCAGCTTAAGGCCGACTAGCGGATACACCGGGGAGCTGTTTTTT.

The rearrangement uses TRBV5-4 and TRBJ2-6; D is unclear. CDR1 and CDR2 (germline): SGHNT, YYREEE (reference sequence). The CDR3 is 13 residues long. Trimming shortened V by 3 bases and J by 3 bases, and 4 bases separated the two germline ends. CDR3 DNA: TGTGCCAGCAGCTGGTTTGGGGCCAACGTCCTGACTTTC. Its protein product is CASSWFGANVLTF.

This chain joins TRBV21-1 and TRBJ2-3; TRBD2, the table's D call, was not compared with the DNA. TRBV21-1 is a known pseudogene. The CDR3 totals 15 residues. The CDR3 sequence: CATFIAGNSTDTQYF. CDR3 nucleotides: TGTGCCACCTTTATAGCGGGAAATAGCACAGATACGCAGTATTTT.

The sample holds a few counts of this clone. The chain has TRBV19 and TRBJ1-3; D might be TRBD1 (5 bases). V gave up 6 bases and J gave up 0 bases, with 6 bases separating them. Per the germline V gene, CDR1 is LNHDA and CDR2 is SQIVND (reference sequence). The CDR3 extends over 13 amino acids. CDR3 loop: CASRDNSGNTIYF. CDR3 coding DNA: TGTGCCAGTAGGGACAACTCTGGAAACACCATATATTTT.

The chain is built from TRBV11-3 and TRBJ2-1; 8 bases map to TRBD2. The J segment lost 0 bases and the V segment lost 5 bases, leaving 3 bases of the junction unmatched. Germline V gives CDR1 SGHNT, CDR2 YENEEA. The CDR3 contains 15 residues. The CDR3 DNA reads as TGTGCCAGCAGCCAGAGCGGGAGCTCCTACAATGAGCAGTTCTTC. Its translation: CASSQSGSSYNEQFF.

This chain uses TRBV7-2 with TRBJ2-1; 11 positions agree with TRBD2. The CDR3 is made up of 19 amino acids. Trimming removed 7 bases from V and 0 bases from J; junction bases left unmatched: 14. Per germline, CDR1 SGHTA and CDR2 FQGNSA. The CDR3 loop is CASNSPPGLAARSYNEQFF. The CDR3 DNA follows: TGTGCCAGCAACTCCCCCCCGGGACTAGCGGCCCGCTCCTACAATGAGCAGTTCTTC.

V is TRBV28 and J is TRBJ2-1, with D possibly being TRBD1 or TRBD2 (5 bases each). The CDR3 contains 14 residues. CDR1 is MDHEN, CDR2 SYDVKM, per germline. The V end lost 6 bases, the J end lost 9 bases, and 18 bases lay between the germline ends. CDR3 region: CASRAGTFKGEQFF. As DNA, the CDR3 is TGTGCCAGCAGGGCCGGGACGTTTAAAGGTGAGCAGTTCTTC.

CDR3 DNA: TGTGCCAGTCACCCCCCCCCACGGGAGGGAGACACAGATACGCAGTATTTT. It yields the protein CASHPPPREGDTDTQYF. The gene calls are TRBV28 and TRBJ2-3; 8 bases match TRBD2. CDR3 length equals 17 residues. The germline V gene encodes CDR1 MDHEN and CDR2 SYDVKM. V shed 9 bases, J shed 2 bases, and the junction held 16 bases outside the gene matches.

V gene TRBV6-6 combines with J gene TRBJ1-3; possibly TRBD1 for D (6 bases). The V end was cut by 2 bases, the J end by 2 bases, with 10 bases between. Germline V gene lookup returns CDR1 MNHNY and CDR2 SVGAGI (reference sequence). The CDR3 contains 15 residues. DNA for the CDR3: TGTGCCAGCAGTTACAGTGGACAGACTGGAAACACCATATATTTT. Translated: CASSYSGQTGNTIYF.

The chain employs TRBV28 and TRBJ1-1; D unclear. Germline V CDR1 and CDR2: MDHEN, SYDVKM. The CDR3 runs to 13 residues. V lost 4 bases to trimming and J lost 7 bases, with 13 bases between them. The CDR3 bases are TGTGCCAGCAGTTCACTTCTCAACTTTGAAGCTTTCTTT. Its translation is CASSSLLNFEAFF.

The V call is TRBV28, the J call TRBJ1-2, with TRBD1 as a possible D gene (6 bases). The CDR3 loop spans 16 amino acids. The germline V gene encodes CDR1 MDHEN and CDR2 SYDVKM. Between the trimmed V and J ends, which lost 5 bases and 4 bases, there was a span of 20 bases. The CDR3 reads CASSPSRATGAYGYTF. The CDR3 DNA follows: TGTGCCAGCAGTCCCTCCCGCGCTACGGGGGCCTATGGCTACACCTTC.

The CDR3 bases are TGCGCCAGCAGTGATCCCTACACAGATACGCAGTATTTT. As protein: CASSDPYTDTQYF. J is TRBJ2-3 and V is TRBV10-2; D is uncertain. The germline CDR1 and CDR2 sequences are WSHSY and SAAADI. The V end lost 3 bases, the J end lost 2 bases, and 6 bases lay between the germline ends. CDR3 length equals 13 residues.

The chain couples TRBV28 to TRBJ2-1, with TRBD2 identical over 7 bases. Trimming cost V 4 bases and J 5 bases; bases outside gene matches: 5. The CDR3 contains 14 residues. From germline, CDR1 is MDHEN and CDR2 SYDVKM. The CDR3 region is CASSSRRGDNEQFF. The CDR3 region has the DNA TGTGCCAGCAGTTCCAGACGGGGGGACAATGAGCAGTTCTTC.

This chain joins TRBV7-2 and TRBJ2-7; D is unresolved. The CDR3 covers 14 residues. Trimming stripped 2 bases from V and 6 bases from J, with 14 bases between. The germline gives CDR1 SGHTA, CDR2 FQGNSA. The CDR3 here is CASSLNAFWGEQYF. The CDR3 DNA follows: TGTGCCAGCAGCTTAAACGCCTTCTGGGGCGAGCAGTACTTC.

The V and J genes are TRBV5-1 and TRBJ1-2, with a tentative D call TRBD1 (5 bases). Per germline, CDR1 SGHRS and CDR2 YFSETQ. Trimming took off 0 bases at V and 2 bases at J, with 8 bases between the two ends. The CDR3 totals 14 residues. The CDR3 DNA sequence: TGCGCCAGCAGCTTGGGGGGCGGCAACTATGGCTACACCTTC. This sequence encodes CASSLGGGNYGYTF.

This chain connects TRBV5-6 to TRBJ1-5; D gene uncertain. V was pared by 4 bases and J by 1 base, with 9 bases between. The CDR3 totals 14 residues. In germline, CDR1 is SGHDT, CDR2 YYEEEE. In nucleotides, the CDR3 is TGTGCCAGCAGCCCGGTAAGCAGCAATCAGCCCCAGCATTTT. Translation: CASSPVSSNQPQHF.

Notes on this clone: Other DNA sequences from this sample encode an identical CDR3 as well. The chain combines TRBV7-2 with TRBJ1-1, with 8 bases lining up with TRBD1. V shed 8 bases, J shed 4 bases, and the junction held 6 bases outside the gene matches. Looked up from germline, CDR1 is SGHTA and CDR2 is FQGNSA. The CDR3 has 13 residues. CDR3 coding DNA: TGTGCCAGCTCGTTCACAGGGGGCACTGAAGCTTTCTTT. Translation: CASSFTGGTEAFF.

This clone was seen more than once but under ten times. The gene calls are TRBV18 and TRBJ2-5; 7 nucleotides agree with TRBD1. Germline V gene lookup returns CDR1 KGHSH and CDR2 LQKENI. This CDR3 is built from 15 residues. J lost 6 bases, V lost 3 bases, and 10 bases had no gene match. The CDR3, as DNA: TGTGCCAGCTCACCGCAAGGGGGCGTAATGAAGACCCAGTACTTC. This encodes CASSPQGGVMKTQYF.

The V call is TRBV7-6, the J call TRBJ1-2, with D maybe TRBD1 (6 bases). The CDR3 totals 12 residues. Trimming shortened V by 4 bases and J by 10 bases, and 13 bases separated the two germline ends. Germline V lookup: CDR1 SGHVS, CDR2 FNYEAQ. Written as DNA, the CDR3 is TGTGCCAGCAGCTCCCCGACAGGTGCCTACACCTTC. Protein sequence: CASSSPTGAYTF.

This sequence joins TRBV5-4 and TRBJ2-3; 11 positions agree with TRBD2. Germline-derived CDR1 and CDR2 are SGHNT and YYREEE (reference sequence). The CDR3 spans 16 residues. Trimming removed 4 bases from V and 5 bases from J; junction bases left unmatched: 9. DNA for the CDR3: TGTGCCAGCAGCCCGGACCCTAGCGGGAGGAGAGATACGCAGTATTTT. Protein: CASSPDPSGRRDTQYF.

The rearrangement uses TRBV6-5 and TRBJ1-1; D is uncertain. V was trimmed by 6 bases and J by 5 bases, leaving 13 bases between them. The germline V gene encodes CDR1 MNHEY and CDR2 SVGAGI. CDR3 length equals 13 residues. The CDR3 region has the DNA TGTGCCAGCAGGGACTTCACCGGGACTGAAGCTTTCTTT. Encoded protein: CASRDFTGTEAFF.

The chain employs TRBV6-5 and TRBJ2-7, with D unclear. Germline V gives CDR1 MNHEY, CDR2 SVGAGI. The length of the CDR3 is 13 residues. V was cut by 6 bases and J by 10 bases, with 19 bases left in between. The CDR3 loop reads CASRPSQIRQQYF. CDR3 in DNA: TGTGCCAGCAGACCCTCCCAAATCCGACAACAGTACTTC.

The rearrangement uses TRBV19 and TRBJ1-2, with 7 bases aligning to TRBD1. Germline V CDR1 and CDR2: LNHDA, SQIVND (reference sequence). The CDR3 totals 13 residues. Losses at the gene ends were 5 bases for V and 10 bases for J; bases not matched to a gene: 10. CDR3 bases: TGTGCCAGTAGTGTCCAGGGGGAGTACGACTACACCTTC. This translates into CASSVQGEYDYTF.

This clone was seen once. This sequence joins TRBV6-5 and TRBJ1-2, with D perhaps matching TRBD1 (5 bases). This CDR3 spans 15 amino acids. Germline lookup yields CDR1 MNHEY and CDR2 SVGAGI. Trimming removed 0 bases at V and 5 bases at J, with 13 bases between. CDR3 sequence: CASSYSTSGGYGYTF. The DNA of the CDR3 is TGTGCCAGCAGTTACTCGACAAGCGGGGGATATGGCTACACCTTC.

CDR3 amino acids: CASSLDTYTDTQYF. The DNA of the CDR3 is TGCGCCAGCAGCTTGGATACCTACACAGATACGCAGTATTTT. The chain links TRBV5-1 to TRBJ2-3; D is ambiguous. Germline values: CDR1 SGHRS, CDR2 YFSETQ. CDR3 length equals 14 residues. V lost 0 bases, J lost 2 bases, and 7 bases lay in between. Full variable domain (outside the CDR3, taken from reference TRBV5-1 and TRBJ2-3): KAGVTQTPRYLIKTRGQQVTLSCSPISGHRSVSWYQQTPGQGLQFLFEYFSETQRNKGNFPGRFSGRQFSNSRSEMNVSTLELGDSALYLCASSLDTYTDTQYFGPGTRLTVL.